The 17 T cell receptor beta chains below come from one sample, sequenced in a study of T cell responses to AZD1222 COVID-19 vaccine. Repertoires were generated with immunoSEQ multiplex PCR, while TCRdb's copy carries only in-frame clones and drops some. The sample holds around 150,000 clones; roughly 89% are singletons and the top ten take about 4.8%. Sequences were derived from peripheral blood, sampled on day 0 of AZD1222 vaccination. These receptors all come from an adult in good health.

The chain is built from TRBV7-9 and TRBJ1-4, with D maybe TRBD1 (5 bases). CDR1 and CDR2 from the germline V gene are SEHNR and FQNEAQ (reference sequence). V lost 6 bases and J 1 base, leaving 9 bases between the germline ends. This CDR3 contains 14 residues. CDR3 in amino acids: CASRADRTNEKLFF. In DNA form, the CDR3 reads TGTGCCAGCAGAGCAGACAGAACTAATGAAAAACTGTTTTTT. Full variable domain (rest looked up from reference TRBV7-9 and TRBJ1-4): DTGVSQNPRHKITKRGQNVTFRCDPISEHNRLYWYRQTLGQGPEFLTYFQNEAQLEKSRLLSDRFSAERPKGSFSTLEIQRTEQGDSAMYLCASRADRTNEKLFFGSGTQLSVL.

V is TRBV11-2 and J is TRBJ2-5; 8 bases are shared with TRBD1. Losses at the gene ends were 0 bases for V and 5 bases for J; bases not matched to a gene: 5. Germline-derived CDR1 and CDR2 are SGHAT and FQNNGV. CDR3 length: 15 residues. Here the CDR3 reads CASSLDRGLWETQYF. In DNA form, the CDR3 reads TGTGCCAGCAGCTTAGACAGGGGGCTCTGGGAGACCCAGTACTTC.

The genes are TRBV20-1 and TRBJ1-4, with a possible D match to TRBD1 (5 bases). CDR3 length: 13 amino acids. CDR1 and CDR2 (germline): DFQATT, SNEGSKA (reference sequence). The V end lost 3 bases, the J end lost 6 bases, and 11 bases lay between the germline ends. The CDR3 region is CSASTGQHEKLFF. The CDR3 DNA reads TGCAGTGCTAGTACGGGGCAACATGAAAAACTGTTTTTT.

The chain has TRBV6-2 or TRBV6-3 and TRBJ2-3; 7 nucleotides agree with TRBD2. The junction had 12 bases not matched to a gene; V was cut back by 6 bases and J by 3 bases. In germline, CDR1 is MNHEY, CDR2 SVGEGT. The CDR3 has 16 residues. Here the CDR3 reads CASSPLAGRGTDTQYF. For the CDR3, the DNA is TGTGCCAGCAGCCCTTTAGCGGGTAGAGGGACAGATACGCAGTATTTT.

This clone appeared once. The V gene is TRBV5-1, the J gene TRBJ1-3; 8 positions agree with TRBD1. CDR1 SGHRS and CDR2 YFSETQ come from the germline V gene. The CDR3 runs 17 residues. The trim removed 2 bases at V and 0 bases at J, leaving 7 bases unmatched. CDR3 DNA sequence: TGCGCCAGCAGCTTACTCTTCCAGGGGGCCTCTGGAAACACCATATATTTT. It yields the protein CASSLLFQGASGNTIYF.

The CDR3 loop reads CSASTYEQYF. CDR3 bases: TGCAGTGCAAGCACCTACGAGCAGTACTTC. J is TRBJ2-7 and V is TRBV20-1; D not resolved. The germline V gene has CDR1 DFQATT and CDR2 SNEGSKA (reference sequence). Trimming removed 6 bases from V and 2 bases from J, with 5 bases in between. This CDR3 is 10 amino acids long.

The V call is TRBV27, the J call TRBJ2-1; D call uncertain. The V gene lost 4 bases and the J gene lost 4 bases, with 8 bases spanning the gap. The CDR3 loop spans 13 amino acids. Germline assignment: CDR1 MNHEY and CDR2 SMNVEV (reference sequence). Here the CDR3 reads CASSSGNYNEQFF. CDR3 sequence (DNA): TGTGCCAGCAGTTCCGGAAATTACAATGAGCAGTTCTTC.

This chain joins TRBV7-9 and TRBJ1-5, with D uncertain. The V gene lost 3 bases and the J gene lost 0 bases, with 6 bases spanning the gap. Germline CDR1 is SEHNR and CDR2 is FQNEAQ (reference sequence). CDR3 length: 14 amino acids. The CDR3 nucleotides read TGTGCCAGCAGCTTGGTAGATAGCAATCAGCCCCAGCATTTT. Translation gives CASSLVDSNQPQHF.

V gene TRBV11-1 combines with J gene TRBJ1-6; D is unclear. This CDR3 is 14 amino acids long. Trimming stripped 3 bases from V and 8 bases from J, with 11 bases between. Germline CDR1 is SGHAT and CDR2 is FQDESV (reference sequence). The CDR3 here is CASSFGREHSPLHF. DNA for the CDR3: TGTGCCAGCAGCTTTGGGAGGGAGCATTCACCCCTCCACTTT.

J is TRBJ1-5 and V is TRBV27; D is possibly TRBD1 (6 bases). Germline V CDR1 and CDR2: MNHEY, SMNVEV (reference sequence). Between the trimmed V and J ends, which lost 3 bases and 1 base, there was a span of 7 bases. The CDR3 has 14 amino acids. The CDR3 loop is CASSFQGSNQPQHF. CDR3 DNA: TGTGCCAGCAGTTTCCAGGGGAGCAATCAGCCCCAGCATTTT.

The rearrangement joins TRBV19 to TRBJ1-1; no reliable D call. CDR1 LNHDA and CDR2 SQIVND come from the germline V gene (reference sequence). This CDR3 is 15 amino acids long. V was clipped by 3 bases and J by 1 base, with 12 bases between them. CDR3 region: CASSMVRQANTEAFF. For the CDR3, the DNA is TGTGCCAGTAGTATGGTCCGGCAGGCGAACACTGAAGCTTTCTTT.

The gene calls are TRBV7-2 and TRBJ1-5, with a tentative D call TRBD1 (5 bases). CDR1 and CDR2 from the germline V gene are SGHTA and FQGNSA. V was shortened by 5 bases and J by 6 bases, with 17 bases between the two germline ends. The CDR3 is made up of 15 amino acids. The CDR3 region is CASSAGPEGGQPQHF. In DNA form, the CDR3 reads TGTGCCAGCAGCGCGGGACCCGAGGGTGGTCAGCCCCAGCATTTT.

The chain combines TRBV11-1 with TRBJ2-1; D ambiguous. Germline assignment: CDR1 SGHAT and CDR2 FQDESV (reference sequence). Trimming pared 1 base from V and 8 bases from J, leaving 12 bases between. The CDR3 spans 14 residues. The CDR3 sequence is CASSLESRFDEQFF. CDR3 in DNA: TGTGCCAGCAGCTTAGAAAGTCGGTTTGATGAGCAGTTCTTC.

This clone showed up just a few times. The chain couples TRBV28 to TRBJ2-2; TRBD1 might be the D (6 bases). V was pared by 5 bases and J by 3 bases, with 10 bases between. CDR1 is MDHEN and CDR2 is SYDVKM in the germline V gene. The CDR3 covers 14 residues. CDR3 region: CASSRAGDTGELFF. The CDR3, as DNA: TGTGCCAGCAGTAGGGCAGGGGACACCGGGGAGCTGTTTTTT.

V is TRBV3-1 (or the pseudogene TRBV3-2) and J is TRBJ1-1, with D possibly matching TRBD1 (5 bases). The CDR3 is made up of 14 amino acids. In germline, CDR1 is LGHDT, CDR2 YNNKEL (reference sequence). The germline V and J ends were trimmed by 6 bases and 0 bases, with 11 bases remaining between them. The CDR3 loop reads CASRGREMNTEAFF. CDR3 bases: TGTGCCAGCAGGGGCAGGGAGATGAACACTGAAGCTTTCTTT.

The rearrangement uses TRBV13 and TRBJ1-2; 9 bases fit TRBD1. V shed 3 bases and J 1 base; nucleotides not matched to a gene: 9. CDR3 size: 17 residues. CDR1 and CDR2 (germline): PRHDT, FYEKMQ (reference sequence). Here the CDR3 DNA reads TGTGCCAGCAGCTTCGGGACAGGGATCCCCCTTAACTATGGCTACACCTTC. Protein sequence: CASSFGTGIPLNYGYTF.

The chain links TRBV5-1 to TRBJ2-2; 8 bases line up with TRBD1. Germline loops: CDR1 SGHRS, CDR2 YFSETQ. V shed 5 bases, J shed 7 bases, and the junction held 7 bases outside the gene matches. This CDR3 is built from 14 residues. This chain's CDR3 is CASRGQGLGGELFF. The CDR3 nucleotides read TGCGCCAGCAGAGGACAGGGTTTGGGCGGGGAGCTGTTTTTT.